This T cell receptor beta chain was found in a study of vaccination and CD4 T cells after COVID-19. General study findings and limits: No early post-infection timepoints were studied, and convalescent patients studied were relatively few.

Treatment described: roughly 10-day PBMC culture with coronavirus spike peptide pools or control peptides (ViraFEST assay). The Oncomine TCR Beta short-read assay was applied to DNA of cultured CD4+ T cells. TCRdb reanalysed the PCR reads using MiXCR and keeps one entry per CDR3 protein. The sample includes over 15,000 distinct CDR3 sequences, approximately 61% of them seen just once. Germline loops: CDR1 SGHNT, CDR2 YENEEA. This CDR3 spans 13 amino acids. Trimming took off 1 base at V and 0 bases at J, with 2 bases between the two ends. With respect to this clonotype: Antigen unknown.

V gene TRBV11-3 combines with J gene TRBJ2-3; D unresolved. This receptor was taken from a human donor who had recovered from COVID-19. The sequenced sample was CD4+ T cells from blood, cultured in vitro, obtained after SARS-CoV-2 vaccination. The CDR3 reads CASSLASTDTQYF. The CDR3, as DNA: TGTGCCAGCAGCTTAGCTAGCACAGATACGCAGTATTTT.